This T cell receptor beta chain was sequenced during a study of T cell changes during pregnancy in multiple sclerosis. Only in-frame clones appear in the TCRdb table, and some are missing; sequencing was by immunoSEQ multiplex PCR. The repertoire holds 75,000 to 95,000 clones, under 95% seen once, with under 0.95% in the top ten. The sequenced sample was peripheral blood, obtained before pregnancy. This sequence was found in a female donor with multiple sclerosis, enrolled in a pregnancy study.

CDR3 nucleotides: TGCGCCAGCAGCCCCGGACAGGGCTATTTATATGGCTACACCTTC. Translating gives CASSPGQGYLYGYTF. This chain connects TRBV5-1 to TRBJ1-2, with 8 bases fitting TRBD1. The CDR3 contains 15 residues. Trimming at V came to 4 bases and at J to 5 bases, leaving 10 bases not matched to a gene. The germline V gene has CDR1 SGHRS and CDR2 YFSETQ. Filled out from reference TRBV5-1 and TRBJ1-2, the complete variable domain reads KAGVTQTPRYLIKTRGQQVTLSCSPISGHRSVSWYQQTPGQGLQFLFEYFSETQRNKGNFPGRFSGRQFSNSRSEMNVSTLELGDSALYLCASSPGQGYLYGYTFGSGTRLTVV.